This T cell receptor beta chain was retrieved from a study of prognosis after radiotherapy for stage I lung cancer. Study-wide context: Of the enrolled patients, fourteen had newly diagnosed primary stage I lung tumors, while five had oligometastatic NSCLC following surgical resection of the primary tumor.

The TCR beta CDR3 region was amplified from genomic DNA, with two rounds of multiplex PCR being used for the amplification. Every TRBV and TRBJ gene had its own specific primer in first-round PCR. Each CDR3 protein is one row after TCRdb ran MiXCR on the multiplex PCR reads. The sample has about 20,000 distinct CDR3 sequences, less than 50% seen once. This clonotype was counted at least ten times. CDR3 size: 13 residues. V lost 0 bases and J 3 bases, leaving 4 bases between the germline ends. Germline V CDR1 and CDR2: KGHSH, LQKENI. This sequence joins TRBV18 and TRBJ2-3; D is uncertain. This clonotype originated in a donor aged 50 or older with non-small cell lung cancer. Sequenced material: PBMCs, taken before or after stereotactic body radiation therapy (not recorded which). CDR3 residues: CASSPPGTDTQYF. The CDR3, as DNA: TGTGCCAGCTCACCACCGGGTACAGATACGCAGTATTTT.